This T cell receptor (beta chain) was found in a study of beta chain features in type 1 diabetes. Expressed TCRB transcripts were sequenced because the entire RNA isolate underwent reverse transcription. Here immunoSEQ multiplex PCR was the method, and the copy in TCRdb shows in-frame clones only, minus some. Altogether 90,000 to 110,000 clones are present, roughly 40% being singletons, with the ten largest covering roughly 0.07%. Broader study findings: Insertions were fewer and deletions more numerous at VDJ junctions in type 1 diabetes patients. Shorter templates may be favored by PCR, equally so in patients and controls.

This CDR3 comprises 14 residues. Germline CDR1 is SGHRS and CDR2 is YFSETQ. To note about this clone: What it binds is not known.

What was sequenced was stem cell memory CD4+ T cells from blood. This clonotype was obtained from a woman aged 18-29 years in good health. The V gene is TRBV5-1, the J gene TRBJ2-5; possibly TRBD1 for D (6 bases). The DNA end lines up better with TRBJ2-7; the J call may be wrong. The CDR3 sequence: CASSPTGKTYEQYF. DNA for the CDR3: TGCGCCAGCAGCCCCACAGGGAAAACCTACGAGCAGTACTTC.